What follows describes a single TCR beta chain. Its binding antigen is unknown. There are no base qualities to consult, and no much larger clone falls within one base. This entry belongs to a study of control samples from healthy donors and cancer patients (dated by TCRdb to the early 2020s). From the cysteine up to the phenylalanine, the CDR3 has a length of 14 residues. Just CDR3 DNA is preserved here, 42 bases in frame from base 1. Reading the germline V gene gives CDR1 ENHRY and CDR2 SYGVKD. Trimming takes 6 bases off V and 6 bases off J; junction bases not matched to a gene: 9. Libraries came from the immunoSEQ multiplex PCR assay. The table comes from immuneACCESS by way of TCRdb, which keeps in-frame sequences with V and J called. Part of the clones is missing from these tables; in studies checked, under half for an unresolved V gene and the rest for unknown reasons. In all, the sample holds some 130,000 clones, and more than 85% of those were seen once. The ten most abundant clones make up 1.5% to 2% of the sample.

Sequencing input: PBMCs. This clonotype originated in a man in his fifties with head and neck cancer. The chain was built from TRBV10-3 and TRBJ2-7, and 9 junction bases match TRBD1. The DNA reads as follows: TGTGCCATCAGGACCCGGGACAGGGTGACCGAGCAGTACTTC. It codes for CAIRTRDRVTEQYF.